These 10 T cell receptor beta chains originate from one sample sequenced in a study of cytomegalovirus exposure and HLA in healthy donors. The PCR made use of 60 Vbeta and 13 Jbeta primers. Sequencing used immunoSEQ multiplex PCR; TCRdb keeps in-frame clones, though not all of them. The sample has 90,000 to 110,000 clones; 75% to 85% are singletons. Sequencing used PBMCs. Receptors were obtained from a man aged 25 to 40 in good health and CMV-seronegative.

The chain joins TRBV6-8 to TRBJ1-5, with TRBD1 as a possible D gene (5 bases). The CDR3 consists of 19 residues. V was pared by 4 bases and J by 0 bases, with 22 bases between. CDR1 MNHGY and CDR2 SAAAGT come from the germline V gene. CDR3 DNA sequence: TGTGCCAGCAGTTCTCATTTCGAAGACAGTACATATAGCAATCAGCCCCAGCATTTT. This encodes CASSSHFEDSTYSNQPQHF.

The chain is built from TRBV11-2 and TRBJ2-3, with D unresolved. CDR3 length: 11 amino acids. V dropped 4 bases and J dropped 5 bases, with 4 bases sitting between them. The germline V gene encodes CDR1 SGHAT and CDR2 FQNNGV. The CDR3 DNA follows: TGTGCCAGCAGCTCCAAAGATACGCAGTATTTT. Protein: CASSSKDTQYF.

CDR3: CSVELPDYGYTF. Written as DNA, the CDR3 is TGCAGCGTTGAGCTCCCAGACTATGGCTACACCTTC. The chain is built from TRBV29-1 and TRBJ1-2; D remains unclear. Germline V CDR1 and CDR2: SQVTM, ANQGSEA. Trimming stripped 3 bases from V and 3 bases from J, with 8 bases between. The CDR3 runs to 12 residues.

CDR3 in amino acids: CASSPGQGTLRGYTF. CDR3 nucleotides: TGCGCCAGCAGCCCGGGACAGGGGACCCTTAGGGGCTACACCTTC. The V gene is TRBV5-1, the J gene TRBJ1-2; the match to TRBD1 covers 10 bases. The CDR3 spans 15 residues. J gave up 8 bases and V 4 bases, and 11 bases lay outside the gene matches. Germline V CDR1 and CDR2: SGHRS, YFSETQ.

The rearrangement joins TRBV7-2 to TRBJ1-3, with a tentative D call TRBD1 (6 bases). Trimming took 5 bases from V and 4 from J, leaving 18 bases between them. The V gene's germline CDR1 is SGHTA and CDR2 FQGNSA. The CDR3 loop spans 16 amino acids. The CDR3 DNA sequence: TGTGCCAGCAGCGTTCTAAACAGGGACCTCGGAAACACCATATATTTT. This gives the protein CASSVLNRDLGNTIYF.

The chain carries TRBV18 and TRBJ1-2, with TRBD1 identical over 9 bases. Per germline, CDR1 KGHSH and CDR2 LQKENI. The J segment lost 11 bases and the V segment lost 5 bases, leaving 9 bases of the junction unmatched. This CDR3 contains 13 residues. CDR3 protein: CASSSMRDRAYTF. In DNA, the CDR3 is TGTGCCAGCTCATCGATGAGGGACAGGGCATACACCTTC.

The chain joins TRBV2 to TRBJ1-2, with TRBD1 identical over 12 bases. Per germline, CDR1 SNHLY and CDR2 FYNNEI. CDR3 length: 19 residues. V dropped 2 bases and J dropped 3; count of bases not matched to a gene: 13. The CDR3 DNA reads TGTGCCAGCAGTGAAAATGGTCCGGGACAGGGGGCGCGGGACTATGGCTACACCTTC. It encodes CASSENGPGQGARDYGYTF.

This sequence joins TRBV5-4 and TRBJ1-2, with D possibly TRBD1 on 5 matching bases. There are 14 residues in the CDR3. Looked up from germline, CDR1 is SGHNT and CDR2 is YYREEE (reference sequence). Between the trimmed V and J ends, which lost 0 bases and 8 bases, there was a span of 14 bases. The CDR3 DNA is TGTGCCAGCAGCTTGGACTCACGGCCAGGGGGCTACACCTTC. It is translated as CASSLDSRPGGYTF. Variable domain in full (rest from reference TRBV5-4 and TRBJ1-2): ETGVTQSPTHLIKTRGQQVTLRCSSQSGHNTVSWYQQALGQGPQFIFQYYREEENGRGNFPPRFSGLQFPNYSSELNVNALELDDSALYLCASSLDSRPGGYTFGSGTRLTVV.

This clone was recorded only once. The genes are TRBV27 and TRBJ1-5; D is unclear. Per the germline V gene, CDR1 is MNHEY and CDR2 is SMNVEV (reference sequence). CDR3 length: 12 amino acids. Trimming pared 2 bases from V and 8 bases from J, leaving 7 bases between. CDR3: CASSLRGEPQHF. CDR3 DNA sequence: TGTGCCAGCAGTTTAAGAGGTGAGCCCCAGCATTTT.

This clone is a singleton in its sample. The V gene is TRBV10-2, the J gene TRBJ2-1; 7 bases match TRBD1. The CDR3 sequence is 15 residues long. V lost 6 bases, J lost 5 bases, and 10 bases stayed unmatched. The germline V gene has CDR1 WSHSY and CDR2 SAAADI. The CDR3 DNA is TGCGCCAGCAGGGTGGGACAGCAACCAAACAATGAGCAGTTCTTC. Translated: CASRVGQQPNNEQFF.